This paragraph reports one T cell receptor beta chain. This receptor's antigen is unknown. No quality values exist for individual bases; no much larger clone is one base distant. Spanning cysteine to phenylalanine, the CDR3 consists of 17 amino acids. Just the 51-base CDR3 DNA is kept, in frame starting at base 1. Trimming leaves V shorter by 0 bases and J shorter by 7 bases, with the junction holding 12 bases beyond the gene matches. Reading the germline V gene (reference sequence) gives CDR1 LGHDT and CDR2 YNNKEL. The CDR3 regions of human TCRbeta chains were subjected to immunosequencing. Processing in the source paper ran as follows. Repertoire TCRs were matched against a reference library of SARS-CoV-2-specific TCRs generated with the MIRA antigen-specificity platform. Breadth was defined as the fraction of unique TCRs that were SARS-CoV-2-associated, and depth was defined as the fraction of total T cells that were SARS-CoV-2-associated. Using the MIRA data, every spike-specific TCR was mapped to the spike region that the TCR reacted to and assigned to either a CD4 or a CD8 class. Log10-transformed breadth and depth values were compared by one-way ANOVA with Sidak's multiple comparisons tests. TCRdb re-hosts the immuneACCESS table, in-frame sequences only. Its copies lack some clones; in the studies checked, an unresolved V gene accounts for under half of them, and the cause for the rest is not known. The DNA was the basis for D and trimming; V, J and clone size are from that table. In this sample the table shows 150,000 to 250,000 clones, roughly 90% of which occur a single time. The top ten constitute 3% to 4% of the sample.

The record originates from a study of T cell responses to AZD1222 COVID-19 vaccine (dated by TCRdb to the early 2020s). Study-level background: TCR sequencing covered roughly 230 trial participants: 200 to 210 given two doses of AZD1222 and approximately 25 given two doses of MenACWY control vaccine. Trial participants were enrolled by age into subgroups of 18-55, 56-69 and 70-plus years, and around 140, 26 and 57 TCR-sequenced participants, respectively, were included in these subgroups. Overall study results and their limits: The 56-69-year group was small, and its depth increase did not reach significance, likely because of low power. Because no day 14 peak-response samples were available, the repertoires could be characterized only after the peak T cell response. Reportedly, almost half of the unique spike-specific TCRs recognized epitopes lying outside the regions that are mutated in the B.1.351 and B.1.1.7 variants. CD4 TCRs associated with the vaccine covered the entire spike protein, and the dominant responses were in regions 160-218 and 743-854. Spike-specific TCR breadth and depth rose significantly after two AZD1222 doses compared with day 0 and with MenACWY recipients. Participants were mostly white British, with more females than males. The authors suggested clonal diversity may have been underestimated. Only five to seven AZD1222 recipients were SARS-CoV-2 seropositive at baseline, limiting conclusions about previously exposed vaccinees.

Read against the paper, the sample's time point label means: about 28 days (+/-7) after the second vaccine dose. AZD1222 recipients whose second dose came at about 4 weeks and those whose second dose came at about 12 weeks were combined into one group, since spike-specific TCR depth and breadth did not differ between the two schedules. The vaccinee samples were drawn from two UK trials, COV001 and COV002, one of which was a single-blind randomized controlled phase 2/3 trial testing AZD1222 (ChAdOx1 nCoV-19) in healthy adults. Trial participant PBMC samples were collected at day 0 and day 28 after the second dose for TCRbeta chain sequencing.

The TCR sequence derives from an adult who received the AZD1222 COVID-19 vaccine. The sequencing used peripheral blood, collected 28 days after the second AZD1222 dose. Rearrangement joined TRBV3-1 (or the pseudogene TRBV3-2) to TRBJ2-7; TRBD2 matches 10 bases in the middle. The CDR3 sequence is CASSQDLGLSGRIEQYF. At the DNA level, the sequence is TGTGCCAGCAGCCAAGATCTGGGACTTAGCGGGAGGATTGAGCAGTACTTC.